Detailed here is one T cell receptor (beta chain). As yet, its antigen is unknown. This record comes from a study of cytomegalovirus exposure and HLA in healthy donors. Study-wide findings and caveats: A few CMV-associated chains proved CMV antigen-specific in vitro. Excluded were some V segments that proved indistinguishable, including TRBV6-2 and TRBV6-3.

Primers included in the PCR were 60 Vbeta and 13 Jbeta primers. Only in-frame clones appear in the TCRdb table, and some are missing; sequencing was by immunoSEQ multiplex PCR. The sample shows around 180,000 clones, 77% of them seen only once. The CDR3 has 13 amino acids. V dropped 2 bases and J dropped 5 bases, with 9 bases sitting between them. Germline CDR1 and CDR2: LNHDA and SQIVND (reference sequence). Sequenced: PBMCs. This receptor was taken from a woman aged 30 to 39 in good health and CMV-seropositive. J is TRBJ2-5 and V is TRBV19; D is unclear. This CDR3 is CASSIQTEETQYF. CDR3 nucleotides: TGTGCCAGTAGTATACAAACTGAGGAGACCCAGTACTTC. The variable domain in full, completed from reference TRBV19 and TRBJ2-5, reads DGGITQSPKYLFRKEGQNVTLSCEQNLNHDAMYWYRQDPGQGLRLIYYSQIVNDFQKGDIAEGYSVSREKKESFPLTVTSAQKNPTAFYLCASSIQTEETQYFGPGTRLLVL.